This T cell receptor (beta chain) was retrieved from a study of cytomegalovirus exposure and HLA in healthy donors. Findings and caveats of the study: It was reported in a later analysis that an Asian-associated ancestry cluster showed fewer N-insertions than the approximately 670-donor mean.

The PCR was carried out with 60 Vbeta primers and 13 Jbeta primers. Measured with immunoSEQ multiplex PCR; TCRdb has only the in-frame clones, and not every one. The sample has fewer than 200,000 clones, about four fifths seen once. Only a few counts were recorded for this clone. Its antigen is not known. Donors were ostensibly healthy at sampling, although undocumented immune exposures were probable. After removal of 6 bases from V and 5 bases from J, the junction contained 7 bases not matched to a gene. CDR1 and CDR2 from the germline V gene are ENHRY and SYGVKD. There are 15 residues in the CDR3. The sequence derives from a woman aged 18-35 years in good health and CMV-seropositive. Sequenced sample: PBMCs. The rearrangement joins TRBV10-3 to TRBJ2-3; 11 bases map to TRBD2. The CDR3 here is CAISVAGGQGDTQYF. The CDR3 nucleotides are TGTGCCATCAGCGTAGCGGGGGGGCAGGGAGATACGCAGTATTTT.